These T cell receptor beta chains were read from a single sample in a study of a mutant IDH1 vaccine in newly diagnosed glioma. The method was immunoSEQ multiplex PCR; TCRdb's version includes in-frame clones alone and lacks a portion of them. This table has approximately 50,000 clones, 65% to 80% appearing once. These receptors are not linked to any known antigen. Sequenced material: PBMCs, taken from a glioma patient whose treatment included an IDH1 peptide vaccine. The origin of the receptors is a man aged 40-49 years with glioma. Both conserved end residues are part of each CDR3. A D gene is named only where the DNA matches it firmly. Clone size, where shown, is once, few, many, or a class for clones that have expanded.

TRBV7-8,.,.,TRBJ1-2,TGTGCCAGCAGCTTAGGAGGGCCGGCGTATGGCTACACCTTC,CASSLGGPAYGYTF
TRBV6-5,once,.,TRBJ1-1,TGTGCCAGCAGTCAAACAGGGTTCACTGAAGCTTTCTTT,CASSQTGFTEAFF
TRBV7-9,.,.,TRBJ1-5,TGTGCCAGCAGCTTATGGGCGGGGAATAGCAATCAGCCCCAGCATTTT,CASSLWAGNSNQPQHF
TRBV27,.,.,TRBJ1-2,TGTGCCAGCAGTTTAAAAGGGCACAGGGACTATGGCTACACCTTC,CASSLKGHRDYGYTF
TRBV6-5,.,.,TRBJ1-4,TGTGCCAGCAGTCGACAGCCAACTAATGAAAAACTGTTTTTT,CASSRQPTNEKLFF
TRBV5-1,few,TRBD2,TRBJ2-7,TGCGCCAGCAGCTTTTCCGGGGGGGCCTACGAGCAGTACTTC,CASSFSGGAYEQYF
TRBV21-1,.,.,TRBJ2-5,TGTGCCACCTCGGATAACCAAGAGACCCAGTACTTC,CATSDNQETQYF
TRBV15,.,TRBD1,TRBJ1-4,TGTGCCACCAGCAGAGCCGGGACAGGGAGTGAAAAACTGTTTTTT,CATSRAGTGSEKLFF
TRBV14,.,.,TRBJ1-5,TGTGCCAGCAGCCCCTGGACCGATAGCAATCAGCCCCAGCATTTT,CASSPWTDSNQPQHF
TRBV29-1,.,.,TRBJ1-1,TGCAGCCTCCAGAGGGGCAGGAACACTGAAGCTTTCTTT,CSLQRGRNTEAFF
TRBV5-6,.,.,TRBJ2-5,TGTGCCAGCAGCACAACGGGCTTTGGGGGTAAGACCCAGTACTTC,CASSTTGFGGKTQYF
TRBV11-2,.,TRBD1,TRBJ2-5,TGTGCCAGCAGCTTAGGGGACAGGGACCAAGAGACCCAGTACTTC,CASSLGDRDQETQYF
TRBV7-2,.,.,TRBJ2-7,TGTGCCAGCAGCTCCCGCCCCGGGACGAAGAGGTCCTACGAGCAGTACTTC,CASSSRPGTKRSYEQYF
TRBV2,medium-sized,.,TRBJ1-1,TGTGCCAGCAGTCCTCAGGGAAACACTGAAGCTTTCTTT,CASSPQGNTEAFF
TRBV5-6,.,.,TRBJ2-7,TGTGCCAGCAGCAAACACGGAGACGAGCAGTACTTC,CASSKHGDEQYF
TRBV9,.,TRBD1,TRBJ2-7,TGTGCCAGCAGCCCAGGACAGGGGGGATACGAGCAGTACTTC,CASSPGQGGYEQYF
TRBV19,once,.,TRBJ1-2,TGTGCCAGTAGTACCGCCCCCCGAGGGGCATGGCTTCAGCTGCTTCAGGGCTACACCTTC,CASSTAPRGAWLQLLQGYTF
TRBV18,.,TRBD2,TRBJ2-7,TGTGCCAGCTCACCCTCTAGCGGGAACTCCTACGAGCAGTACTTC,CASSPSSGNSYEQYF
TRBV5-6,.,.,TRBJ1-2,TGTGCCAGCAGCTTGAGGGGCGCGCGGGGCGGCGGCTACACCTTC,CASSLRGARGGGYTF
TRBV30,once,.,TRBJ2-7,TGTGCCTGGAGGGGGGCGGTGGGCTACGAGCAGTACTTC,CAWRGAVGYEQYF
TRBV2,.,.,TRBJ2-2,TGTGCCAGCAGTGAACAGGGGCCGAACACCGGGGAGCTGTTTTTT,CASSEQGPNTGELFF
TRBV6-5,.,.,TRBJ2-3,TGTGCCAGCAGTTACTCGGCGGTTAGTACGGCAGATACGCAGTATTTT,CASSYSAVSTADTQYF
TRBV19,.,.,TRBJ1-6,TGTGCCAGTAGTATTATGGATTCACCCCTCCACTTT,CASSIMDSPLHF
TRBV4-1,.,.,TRBJ2-3,TGCGCCAGCAGCCAAGTCCAGGGTCCCACAGATACGCAGTATTTT,CASSQVQGPTDTQYF
TRBV6-1,.,.,TRBJ1-3,TGTGCCAGCAGTGAAGGTCTTGGCTCTGGAAACACCATATATTTT,CASSEGLGSGNTIYF
TRBV23-1,few,.,TRBJ2-7,TGCGCCAGCAGTCAATCGCGGACAGCACCCTCCTACGAGCAGTACTTC,CASSQSRTAPSYEQYF
TRBV6-5,few,.,TRBJ2-4,TGTGCCAGCAGTTACTTAGGGGGAAACATTCAGTACTTC,CASSYLGGNIQYF
TRBV29-1,.,.,TRBJ1-5,TGCAGCACCCTAGGGGGGGACGGACAGCCCCAGCATTTT,CSTLGGDGQPQHF
TRBV30,.,TRBD2,TRBJ2-7,TGTGCCTGGAGTGTATTCGCGGGGGGCGAGCAGTACTTC,CAWSVFAGGEQYF
TRBV19,.,TRBD1,TRBJ2-1,TGTGCCAGTAGTATCGGGGGACAGGGGGCGTACAATGAGCAGTTCTTC,CASSIGGQGAYNEQFF
TRBV9,.,.,TRBJ2-3,TGTGCCAGTCAGTGGGGAGCAACAGATACGCAGTATTTT,CASQWGATDTQYF
TRBV19,.,.,TRBJ1-6,TGTGCCAGTAGTAGCCTGACTGGCCCTACCGTTGGTTCACCCCTCCACTTT,CASSSLTGPTVGSPLHF
TRBV18,.,TRBD2,TRBJ2-5,TGTGCCAGCTCGTTAGAGCGGGGGGCCTTTCAAGAGACCCAGTACTTC,CASSLERGAFQETQYF
TRBV4-1,.,TRBD1,TRBJ1-6,TGCGCCAGCAGCCCCGGGACAGGGCTTTCACCCCTCCACTTT,CASSPGTGLSPLHF
TRBV7-9,.,.,TRBJ1-2,TGTGCCAGCAGCTTAGCGGGGCCAGGGATTGGCTACACCTTC,CASSLAGPGIGYTF
TRBV10-1,.,TRBD2,TRBJ2-1,TGCGCCAGCAGTGAGCGGACTAGCGGTCACAATGAGCAGTTCTTC,CASSERTSGHNEQFF
TRBV6-6,.,.,TRBJ2-7,TGTGCCAGCAGTTTCGATGGGACCACGACCTACGAGCAGTACTTC,CASSFDGTTTYEQYF
TRBV6-1,.,TRBD1,TRBJ2-7,TGTGCCAGCAGAACGACAGGGGGTTACTACGAGCAGTACTTC,CASRTTGGYYEQYF
TRBV2,.,.,TRBJ2-1,TGTGCCAGCAAGAGTGGAGGCAATGAGCAGTTCTTC,CASKSGGNEQFF
TRBV5-1,.,TRBD2,TRBJ2-3,TGCGCCAGCAGCCAAACTAGCGGGAGTGGCACAGATACGCAGTATTTT,CASSQTSGSGTDTQYF
TRBV15,.,.,TRBJ2-5,TGTGCCACCAGCAGAGAGGCGGGGGCCTCTGGGACCCAGTACTTC,CATSREAGASGTQYF
TRBV6-6,.,TRBD1,TRBJ2-7,TGTGCCAGCAGTCAAGAGGGGACAGGGGGCTACGAGCAGTACTTC,CASSQEGTGGYEQYF
TRBV27,.,.,TRBJ1-6,TGTGCCAGCAGTTTCTCTTTAGGACAGCCGAATTCACCCCTCCACTTT,CASSFSLGQPNSPLHF
TRBV25-1,.,.,TRBJ2-1,TGTGCCAGCAGGAGGAGCGGGCCTTACAATGAGCAGTTCTTC,CASRRSGPYNEQFF
TRBV19,.,.,TRBJ2-2,TGTGCCAGTAGTATCGCGGCTCCCGGGGAGCTGTTTTTT,CASSIAAPGELFF
TRBV7-7,.,TRBD1,TRBJ1-5,TGTGCCGACTCCGGGACAGGGGATCATCAGCCCCAGCATTTT,CADSGTGDHQPQHF
TRBV6-5,once,.,TRBJ2-5,TGTGCCAGCAGTTACTCTGCAGGGGGGACCGAAGAGACCCAGTACTTC,CASSYSAGGTEETQYF
TRBV10-1,.,TRBD1,TRBJ2-7,TGCGCCAGCAGTGGCCCGGGACAGGACTACGAGCAGTACTTC,CASSGPGQDYEQYF
TRBV6-4,.,TRBD2,TRBJ2-1,TGTGCCAGCAGTGACGCATCTAGCGGGGGCGGGAATGAGCAGTTCTTC,CASSDASSGGGNEQFF
TRBV6-5,.,.,TRBJ1-4,TGTGCCAGCGGAAGGGGGAATGAAAAACTGTTTTTT,CASGRGNEKLFF
TRBV5-1,.,.,TRBJ2-7,TGCGCCAGCAGCCTCGGCGGACAGAATTCCTACGAGCAGTACTTC,CASSLGGQNSYEQYF
TRBV7-8,.,.,TRBJ1-3,TGTGCCAGCAGCAGAGGCCAGACACTAGGAAACACCATATATTTT,CASSRGQTLGNTIYF
TRBV29-1,few,.,TRBJ1-1,TGCAGCGTTGATTCCCAGGGGCAACCTGAAGCTTTCTTT,CSVDSQGQPEAFF